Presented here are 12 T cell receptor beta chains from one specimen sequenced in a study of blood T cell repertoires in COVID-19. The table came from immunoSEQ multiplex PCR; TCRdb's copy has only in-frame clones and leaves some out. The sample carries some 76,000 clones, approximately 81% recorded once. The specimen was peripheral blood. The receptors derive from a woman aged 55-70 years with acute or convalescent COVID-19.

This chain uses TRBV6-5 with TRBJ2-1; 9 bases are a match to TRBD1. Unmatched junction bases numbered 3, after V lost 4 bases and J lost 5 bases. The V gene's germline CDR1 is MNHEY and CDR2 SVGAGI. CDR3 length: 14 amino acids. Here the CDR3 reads CASSSGTGNNEQFF. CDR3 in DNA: TGTGCCAGCAGTTCCGGGACAGGGAACAATGAGCAGTTCTTC.

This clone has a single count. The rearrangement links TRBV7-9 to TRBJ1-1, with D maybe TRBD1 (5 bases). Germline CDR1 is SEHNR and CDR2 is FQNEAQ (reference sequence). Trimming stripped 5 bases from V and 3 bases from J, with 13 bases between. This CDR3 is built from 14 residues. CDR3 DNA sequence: TGTGCCAGCAGCCTAGGACCGGGGGACACTGAAGCTTTCTTT. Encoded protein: CASSLGPGDTEAFF.

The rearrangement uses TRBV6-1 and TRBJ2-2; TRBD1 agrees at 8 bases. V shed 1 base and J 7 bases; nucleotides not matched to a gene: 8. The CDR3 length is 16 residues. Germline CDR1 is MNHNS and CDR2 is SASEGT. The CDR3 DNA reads TGTGCCAGCAGTGAAGTTGGCAGGGGGCGGAACGGGGAGCTGTTTTTT. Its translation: CASSEVGRGRNGELFF.

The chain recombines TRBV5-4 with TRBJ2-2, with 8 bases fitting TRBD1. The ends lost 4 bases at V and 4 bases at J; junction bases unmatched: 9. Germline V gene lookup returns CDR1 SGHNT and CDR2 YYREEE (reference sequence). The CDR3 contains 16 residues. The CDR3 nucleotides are TGTGCCAGCAGCCCCTCCTTTCAGGGGGCCACCGGGGAGCTGTTTTTT. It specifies CASSPSFQGATGELFF.

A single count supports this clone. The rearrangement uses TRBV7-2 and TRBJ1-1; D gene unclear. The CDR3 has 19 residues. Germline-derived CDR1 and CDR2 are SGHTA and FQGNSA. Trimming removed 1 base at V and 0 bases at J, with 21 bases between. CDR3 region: CASSLEVHYLGPMNTEAFF. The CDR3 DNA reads TGTGCCAGCAGCTTAGAAGTACATTACCTTGGGCCGATGAACACTGAAGCTTTCTTT.

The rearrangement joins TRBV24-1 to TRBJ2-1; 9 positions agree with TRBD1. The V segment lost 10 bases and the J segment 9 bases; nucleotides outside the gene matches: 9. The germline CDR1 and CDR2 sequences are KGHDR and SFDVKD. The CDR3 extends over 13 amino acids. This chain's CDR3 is CATMSGTGREQFF. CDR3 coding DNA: TGTGCCACAATGTCCGGGACAGGGCGTGAGCAGTTCTTC.

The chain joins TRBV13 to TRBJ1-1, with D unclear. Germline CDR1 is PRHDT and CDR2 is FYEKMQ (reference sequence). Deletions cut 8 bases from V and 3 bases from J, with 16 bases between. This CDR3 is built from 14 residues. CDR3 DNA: TGTGCCAGCCGGGAATGGGGTTCGGACACTGAAGCTTTCTTT. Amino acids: CASREWGSDTEAFF.

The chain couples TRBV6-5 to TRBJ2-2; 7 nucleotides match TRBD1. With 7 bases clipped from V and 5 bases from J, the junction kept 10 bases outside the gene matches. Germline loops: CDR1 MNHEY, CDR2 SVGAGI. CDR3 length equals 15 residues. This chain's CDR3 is CASTNKGAGTGELFF. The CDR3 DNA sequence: TGTGCCAGCACCAATAAGGGGGCAGGGACCGGGGAGCTGTTTTTT.

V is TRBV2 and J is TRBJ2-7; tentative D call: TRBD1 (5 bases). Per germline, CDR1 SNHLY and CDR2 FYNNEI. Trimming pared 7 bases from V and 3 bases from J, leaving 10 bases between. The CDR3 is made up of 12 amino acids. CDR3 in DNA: TGTGCCAGCACCGCGACAGACTACGAGCAGTACTTC. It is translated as CASTATDYEQYF.

The DNA of the CDR3 is TGTGCCAGCCTCTCCGGACAGGGAAGAGGCTACACCTTC. It yields the protein CASLSGQGRGYTF. The chain employs TRBV6-6 and TRBJ1-2; 8 positions agree with TRBD1. CDR1 and CDR2 (germline): MNHNY, SVGAGI (reference sequence). This CDR3 has 13 residues. V was pared by 8 bases and J by 8 bases, with 10 bases of the junction left unmatched.

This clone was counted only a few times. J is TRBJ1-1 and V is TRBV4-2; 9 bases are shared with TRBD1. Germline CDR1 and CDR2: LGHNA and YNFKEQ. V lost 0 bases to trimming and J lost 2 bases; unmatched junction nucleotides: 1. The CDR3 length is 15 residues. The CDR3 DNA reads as TGTGCCAGCAGCCAAGAGACAGGGGGAAACACTGAAGCTTTCTTT. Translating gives CASSQETGGNTEAFF.

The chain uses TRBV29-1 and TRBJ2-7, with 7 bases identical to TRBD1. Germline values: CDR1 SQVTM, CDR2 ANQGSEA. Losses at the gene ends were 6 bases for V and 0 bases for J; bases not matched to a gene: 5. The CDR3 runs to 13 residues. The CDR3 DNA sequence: TGCAGCGTCAGGGACAGTAGCTCCTACGAGCAGTACTTC. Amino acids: CSVRDSSSYEQYF.